The 7 T cell receptor beta chains listed next were all sequenced from one sample in a study of OX40 agonist ivuxolimab in advanced cancers. Sequencing used immunoSEQ multiplex PCR; TCRdb keeps in-frame clones, though not all of them. The data contain approximately 100,000 clones, 70% to 90% of them singletons. The source material was CD4+ or CD8+ T cells sorted from blood, sampled in a trial of the OX40 agonist ivuxolimab. These receptors came from an adult with an advanced solid tumor such as melanoma, head and neck, liver or kidney cancer.

The chain combines TRBV18 with TRBJ2-5; D perhaps matches TRBD1 (6 bases). V lost 3 bases, J lost 6 bases, and 11 bases lay in between. The CDR3 has 13 residues. In germline, CDR1 is KGHSH, CDR2 LQKENI. CDR3 residues: CASSPDRSQTQYF. The CDR3 DNA reads as TGTGCCAGCTCACCTGACAGGAGTCAGACCCAGTACTTC.

J is TRBJ1-5 and V is TRBV19; unclear D gene. V lost 3 bases and J 7 bases, leaving 13 bases between the germline ends. The germline V gene has CDR1 LNHDA and CDR2 SQIVND (reference sequence). This CDR3 has 14 residues. CDR3 sequence: CASSMVGILQPQHF. The CDR3, as DNA: TGTGCCAGTAGTATGGTGGGGATTCTGCAGCCCCAGCATTTT.

V gene TRBV28 combines with J gene TRBJ1-1; perhaps TRBD1 as D (5 bases). Germline loops: CDR1 MDHEN, CDR2 SYDVKM. The CDR3 covers 14 residues. Trimming pared 5 bases from V and 0 bases from J, leaving 10 bases between. CDR3 protein: CASSRGDLNTEAFF. The CDR3 bases are TGTGCCAGCAGTCGAGGGGATTTGAACACTGAAGCTTTCTTT.

With respect to this clone: An end of the junction differs from the germline gene, which may be a read error. V is TRBV7-7 and J is TRBJ2-5, with D perhaps TRBD2 (6 bases). Germline V gene lookup returns CDR1 SSHAT and CDR2 FNYEAQ (reference sequence). This CDR3 is 17 amino acids long. The CDR3 region has the DNA TGTGCTAGCAGCTTTGGCGCACAAGCGGGTTTTAAAGAGACCCAGTACTTC. It is translated as CASSFGAQAGFKETQYF.

V is TRBV5-1 and J is TRBJ1-1, with 7 bases aligning to TRBD1. Germline trimming cut 2 bases from V and 4 bases from J; bases unmatched to any gene: 5. The CDR3 extends over 14 amino acids. Germline values: CDR1 SGHRS, CDR2 YFSETQ. The CDR3 region has the DNA TGCGCCAGCAGCTTTGGCTCAGGGGGCACTGAAGCTTTCTTT. This codes for CASSFGSGGTEAFF.

The chain recombines TRBV7-8 with TRBJ2-2; D call uncertain. Germline-derived CDR1 and CDR2 are SGHVS and FQNEAQ. CDR3 length: 16 residues. Trimming took 5 bases from V and 1 from J, leaving 14 bases between them. CDR3 bases: TGTGCCAGCAGCATCAGGTCACTCCAGAACACCGGGGAGCTGTTTTTT. Its translation: CASSIRSLQNTGELFF.

The gene calls are TRBV25-1 and TRBJ2-1; 11 bases fit TRBD2. CDR3 length: 14 amino acids. With V trimmed by 5 bases and J by 7 bases, 4 bases remained unmatched. CDR1 and CDR2 from the germline V gene are MGHDK and SYGVNS. As DNA, the CDR3 is TGTGCCAGCAGTCTCACTAGCGGGGGTAATGAGCAGTTCTTC. Amino acid sequence: CASSLTSGGNEQFF.